The rows below give T cell receptor beta chains drawn from one sample of a study of blood T cells in healthy people across ages. TCRdb ran MiXCR on the 5' RACE reads and lists one entry per CDR3 protein. The sample contains around 1.5 million distinct CDR3 sequences, about 43% of which appear only once. Input material: blood. The receptors were sampled from a woman between 18 and 30 years old in good health. CDR3s include the opening cysteine and the closing phenylalanine or tryptophan. D genes are given only for firm matches. Clone size is given for some rows only: seen once, a few or many times, or a class if the clone is expanded.

TRBV4-1,TRBJ1-2,NA,few,TGCGCCAGCAGCCAAGTGCCGCCTCGCGGCTACACCTTC,CASSQVPPRGYTF
TRBV3-1,TRBJ2-7,TRBD2,few,TGTGCCAGCAGCCGGACTAGGAGCTCCTACAATGAGCAGTACTTC,CASSRTRSSYNEQYF
TRBV3-1,TRBJ2-7,TRBD2,NA,TGTGCCAGCAGCCGTTGGACTAGCGGGAATGACGAGCAGTACTTC,CASSRWTSGNDEQYF
TRBV15,TRBJ2-4,NA,NA,TGTGCCCCCAGCAGAGATAGGGATTTAGCCAAAAACATTCAGTACTTC,CAPSRDRDLAKNIQYF
TRBV4-1,TRBJ1-2,NA,few,TGCGCCAGCAGCCAAGACGTACAGGAAACTTATGGCTACACCTTC,CASSQDVQETYGYTF
TRBV12-3/TRBV12-4,TRBJ1-2,NA,few,TGTGCCAGCAGTTTAGCAGGCAGATTCTATGGCTACACCTTC,CASSLAGRFYGYTF
TRBV10-2,TRBJ2-3,TRBD2,NA,TGCGCCAGCAGTGTGGATAGCGGGAGGCCCCTGGAAGATACGCAGTATTTT,CASSVDSGRPLEDTQYF
TRBV10-3,TRBJ2-3,TRBD2,NA,TGTGCCATCAGGCGGGAGACTCAAGATACGCAGTATTTT,CAIRRETQDTQYF
TRBV28,TRBJ2-3,NA,NA,TGTGCCAGCAGTTCTCTTCGGACAGAATCCACAGATACGCAGTATTTT,CASSSLRTESTDTQYF
TRBV12-3/TRBV12-4,TRBJ1-5,NA,NA,TGTGCCAGCAGTTTCGGGCCCGATCAGCCCCAGCATTTT,CASSFGPDQPQHF
TRBV11-2,TRBJ2-7,NA,NA,TGTGCCAGCAGCTTAGATCTCGGCGAGCAGTACTTC,CASSLDLGEQYF
TRBV7-2,TRBJ2-2,TRBD2,NA,TGTGCCAGCAGCCTACCGGGACTAGCGGGGCTCACCGGGGAGCTGTTTTTT,CASSLPGLAGLTGELFF
TRBV29-1,TRBJ2-5,NA,NA,TGCAGCGTTGCCATCATAAACCATGGGAATGAGCAGTACTTC,CSVAIINHGNEQYF
TRBV7-6,TRBJ2-2,NA,NA,TGTGCCAGCAGCTTAGGGGGAGTGGACACCGGGGAGCTGTTTTTT,CASSLGGVDTGELFF
TRBV29-1,TRBJ2-5,NA,few,TGCAGCGTTCATCCTCGACTTACTGAGACCCAGTACTTC,CSVHPRLTETQYF
TRBV29-1,TRBJ2-1,TRBD1,many,TGCAGCGTTGCAAGGGGGCTAAACAATGAGCAGTTCTTC,CSVARGLNNEQFF
TRBV3-1,TRBJ1-1,NA,NA,TGTGCCAGCAGCCTTCCCGGGAGTTCTGAAGCTTTCTTT,CASSLPGSSEAFF
TRBV12-3/TRBV12-4,TRBJ2-1,NA,NA,TGTGCCAGCAGTCCGGACACAGTGAACCAAGAGACCCAGTTCTTC,CASSPDTVNQETQFF
TRBV20-1,TRBJ2-1,NA,NA,TGCAGTGCTGCCGCGGAAATTTGGGTTCGTGAGCAGTTCTTC,CSAAAEIWVREQFF
TRBV5-1,TRBJ2-3,TRBD1,once,TGCGCCAGCACCCCACGGGGACAGGGGGCCTCAGATACGCAGTATTTT,CASTPRGQGASDTQYF
TRBV5-1,TRBJ2-3,TRBD1,NA,TGCGCCAGCAGCTTGGCCCACAGGGGTAGCACAGATACGCAGTATTTT,CASSLAHRGSTDTQYF
TRBV6-5,TRBJ2-5,NA,NA,TGTGCCAGCAGTTACTCGCTATCGGGTCAAGAGACCCAGTACTTC,CASSYSLSGQETQYF
TRBV24-1,TRBJ2-7,NA,NA,TGTGCCGCCAGTGATACCCTTTCGGGCGAGCAGTACTTC,CAASDTLSGEQYF
TRBV9,TRBJ2-5,NA,many,TGTGCCAGCAGCGTAATTTCAGGGGGGAGTGTAGAGACCCAGTACTTC,CASSVISGGSVETQYF
TRBV2,TRBJ1-2,NA,few,TGTGCCAGCATCTTGTTGGGGGTTGGTGGCTACACCTTC,CASILLGVGGYTF
TRBV6-5,TRBJ1-3,NA,NA,TGTGCCAGCAGTAAGACAGGAAACACCATATATTTT,CASSKTGNTIYF
TRBV20-1,TRBJ2-7,NA,NA,TGCAGTGCTCCCAGGGTCTCCTACAATGAGCAGTACTTC,CSAPRVSYNEQYF
TRBV6-5,TRBJ2-7,TRBD2,many,TGTGCCAGCAGCCGACCGCCGGGACTAGCGGGAAGCGAGCAGTACTTC,CASSRPPGLAGSEQYF
TRBV7-2,TRBJ1-5,TRBD1,few,TGTGCCAGCAGCTCCCGGGACAGTCAGCCCCAGCATTTT,CASSSRDSQPQHF
TRBV5-6,TRBJ1-4,NA,NA,TGTGCCAGCAGCTTGGGGTCAGCTAATGAAAAACTGTTTTTT,CASSLGSANEKLFF
TRBV6-1,TRBJ2-7,NA,many,TGTGCCAGCGGGGACGGCTACGAGCAGTACTTC,CASGDGYEQYF
TRBV5-1,TRBJ2-7,NA,few,TGCGCCAGCAGCAATAATGCAGGAACCTACGAGCAGTACTTC,CASSNNAGTYEQYF
TRBV18,TRBJ2-4,TRBD2,NA,TGTGCCAGCTCACCACCGGGGTCGTCTAGCGGGAGGTGGCGGCAGTACTTC,CASSPPGSSSGRWRQYF
TRBV25-1,TRBJ2-5,NA,NA,TGTGCCAGCAGTGAGAACAGGGTTGGGGGTGGGGAGCAGTACTTC,CASSENRVGGGEQYF
TRBV27,TRBJ1-2,NA,NA,TGTGCCAGCAGTTTATTAGGTAAACAAGAAGCTAACTATGGCTACACCTTC,CASSLLGKQEANYGYTF
TRBV12-3/TRBV12-4,TRBJ2-3,TRBD2,NA,TGTGCCAGCAGTTCTGGGACTAGCGGGGTATGTGGAGATGTGCAGTATTTT,CASSSGTSGVCGDVQYF
TRBV5-1,TRBJ2-3,TRBD2,NA,TGCGCCAGCAGCTCACTAGCGGGGGGCCTTCTGACGCAGTATTTT,CASSSLAGGLLTQYF
TRBV9,TRBJ2-7,TRBD1,many,TGTGCCAGCAGCAAGAGGGACAGGAACTACGAGCAGTACTTC,CASSKRDRNYEQYF
TRBV7-9,TRBJ2-1,TRBD1,few,TGTGCCAGCCGGGACAGGGGGTACTATGATGAGCAGTTCTTC,CASRDRGYYDEQFF
TRBV6-1,TRBJ2-7,TRBD1,NA,TGTGCCAGCAGTGAAGCGCTACCTCTGACAGGGCCCGAGCAGTACTTC,CASSEALPLTGPEQYF
TRBV9,TRBJ2-7,NA,NA,TGTGCCAGCAGCGTAGCTGCAGGGTGGAGCTACGAGCAGTACTTC,CASSVAAGWSYEQYF
TRBV20-1,TRBJ1-6,NA,NA,TGCAGTGCTAGTACGAGGGACTCCTATAATTCACCCCTCCACTTT,CSASTRDSYNSPLHF
TRBV24-1,TRBJ1-1,NA,NA,TGTGCCACGAGTCCTGCGGAGGGGACGGCTTTCTTT,CATSPAEGTAFF
TRBV6-1,TRBJ2-7,TRBD1,few,TGTGCCAGCAGTGTGGGACAGGGTCAACCTTCCTACGAGCAGTACTTC,CASSVGQGQPSYEQYF
TRBV12-3/TRBV12-4,TRBJ1-1,NA,NA,TGTGCCAGCAGTTCCGGACAAAGGGGAGAAGCTTTCTTT,CASSSGQRGEAFF
TRBV27,TRBJ1-1,NA,NA,TGTGCCAGCAGCCCAAATTCAGGGTACACTGAAGCTTTCTTT,CASSPNSGYTEAFF
TRBV4-1,TRBJ1-4,TRBD1,NA,TGCGCCAGCAGCCCAAGTGGGACAGGGGAGGAAAAACTGTTTTTT,CASSPSGTGEEKLFF
TRBV6-4,TRBJ2-1,NA,few,TGTGCCAGCAGTGACTCGACGGGGGCCTACAATGAGCAGTTCTTC,CASSDSTGAYNEQFF
TRBV20-1,TRBJ2-7,NA,few,TGCAGTGCTAGTCCTCGGCAGGGAACGACCTACGAGCAGTACTTC,CSASPRQGTTYEQYF
TRBV27,TRBJ2-1,NA,NA,TGTGCCAGCGGTTTAATCGGGAGTGACTACAATGAGCAGTTCTTC,CASGLIGSDYNEQFF
TRBV2,TRBJ1-2,NA,NA,TGTGCCAGCCGGGAGTTTGACTATGGCTACACCTTC,CASREFDYGYTF
TRBV5-1,TRBJ2-3,NA,NA,TGCGCCAGCAGCTTTCTCACAGAGACGCAGTATTTT,CASSFLTETQYF
TRBV2,TRBJ2-7,NA,NA,TGTGCCAGCAGTGAGGACGCGGCCATTACCTACGAGCAGTACTTC,CASSEDAAITYEQYF
TRBV20-1,TRBJ2-1,TRBD1,NA,TGCAGTGCTACCGGGACAGGCCGTTCTGAGCAGTTCTTC,CSATGTGRSEQFF
TRBV6-6,TRBJ2-5,NA,many,TGTGCCAGCAGTTACCTGGGGATAAGTGAGACCCAGTACTTC,CASSYLGISETQYF